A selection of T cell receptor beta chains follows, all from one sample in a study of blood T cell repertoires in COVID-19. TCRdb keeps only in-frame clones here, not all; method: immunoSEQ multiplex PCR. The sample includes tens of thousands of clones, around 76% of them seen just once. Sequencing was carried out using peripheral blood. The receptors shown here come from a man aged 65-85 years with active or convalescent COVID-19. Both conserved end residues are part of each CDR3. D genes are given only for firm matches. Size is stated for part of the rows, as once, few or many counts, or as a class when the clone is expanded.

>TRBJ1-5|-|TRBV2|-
TGTGCCAGCAGTGTTGGGGGGGTTGTTCAGCCCCAGCATTTT
CASSVGGVVQPQHF
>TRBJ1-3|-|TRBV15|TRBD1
TGTGCCACCAGCAGGCAGGGGGGCGGTGGAAACACCATATATTTT
CATSRQGGGGNTIYF
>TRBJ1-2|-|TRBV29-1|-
TGCAGCGTTGAAGAACCTACTTCAGGGTTCTATGGCTACACCTTC
CSVEEPTSGFYGYTF
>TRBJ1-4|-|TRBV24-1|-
TGTGCCACCAGTGATCCGACAGGTCCGGGTGAAAAACTGTTTTTT
CATSDPTGPGEKLFF
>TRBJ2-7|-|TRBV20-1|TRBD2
TGCAGTGCTCGGGGGGGCTACGAGCAGTACTTC
CSARGGYEQYF
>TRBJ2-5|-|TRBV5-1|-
TGCGCCAGCAGCCGAACAGGGTGGTCTTTAGAAGAGACCCAGTACTTC
CASSRTGWSLEETQYF
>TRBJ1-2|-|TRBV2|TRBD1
TGTGCCAGCGGGTCCAGGGGGCTCTATGGCTACACCTTC
CASGSRGLYGYTF
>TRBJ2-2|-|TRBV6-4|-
TGTGCCAGCACCACTAACGTAACCGGGGAGCTGTTTTTT
CASTTNVTGELFF
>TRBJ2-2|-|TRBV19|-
TGTGCCAGTAGTATACAGAACACCGGGGAGCTGTTTTTT
CASSIQNTGELFF
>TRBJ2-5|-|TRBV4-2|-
TGTGCCAGCAGCCAAGGTGTAGCCCGGGAGACCCAGTACTTC
CASSQGVARETQYF
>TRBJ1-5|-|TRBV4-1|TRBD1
TGCGCCAGCAGCCCCGGGACAGAAAACCATCAGCCCCAGCATTTT
CASSPGTENHQPQHF
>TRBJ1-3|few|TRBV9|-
TGTGCCAGCGAGTCGCCTGGAAACACCATATATTTT
CASESPGNTIYF
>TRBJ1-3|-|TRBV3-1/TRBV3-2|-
TGTGCCAGCAGCCAAGCACAGGGAGCTGGAAACACCATATATTTT
CASSQAQGAGNTIYF
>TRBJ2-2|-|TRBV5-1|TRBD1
TGCGCCAGCTCGGGGGGACAGGGGCTCTCCGGGGAGCTGTTTTTT
CASSGGQGLSGELFF
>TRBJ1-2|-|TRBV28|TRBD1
TGTGCCAGCAGTTTTTATGACAGGGGTAAAGGGGTTGGCTACACCTTC
CASSFYDRGKGVGYTF
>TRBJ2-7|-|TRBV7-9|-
TGTGCCAGCAGCTTACAGGGGTCCGAGCAGTACTTC
CASSLQGSEQYF
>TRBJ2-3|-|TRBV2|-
TGTGCCAGCAAGTCGGGGACTAGCACAGATACGCAGTATTTT
CASKSGTSTDTQYF
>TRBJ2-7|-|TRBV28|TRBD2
TGTGCCAGCACCTCGGGGGGGGTCTACGAGCAGTACTTC
CASTSGGVYEQYF
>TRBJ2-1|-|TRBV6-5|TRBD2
TGTGCCAGCAGGCTAGGACTAGCGGGGGGCGATGAGCAGTTCTTC
CASRLGLAGGDEQFF
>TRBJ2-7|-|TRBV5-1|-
TGCGCCAGCAGCTTGGGTCTGAGAGCGGACGGAGTAGAGCAGTACTTC
CASSLGLRADGVEQYF
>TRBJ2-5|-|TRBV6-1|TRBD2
TGTGCCAGCAGTGAGATAGGTAGCGGGGGGCATTCCCGGGAGACCCAGTACTTC
CASSEIGSGGHSRETQYF
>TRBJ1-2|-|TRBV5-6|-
TGTGCCAGCAGCCCCGGCGCGACCCTAGACTACACCTTC
CASSPGATLDYTF
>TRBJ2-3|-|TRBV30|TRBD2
TGTGCCTGCAAGCGGCTAGCGGGGGACACAGATACGCAGTATTTT
CACKRLAGDTDTQYF
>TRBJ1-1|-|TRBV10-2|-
TGCGCCAGCAGAACAACAGGGATTACTGAAGCTTTCTTT
CASRTTGITEAFF
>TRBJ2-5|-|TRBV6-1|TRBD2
TGTGCCAGCAGTGATCGGGGGGGCTGGGAGACCCAGTACTTC
CASSDRGGWETQYF
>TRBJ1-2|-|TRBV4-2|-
TGTGCCAGCAGCTCCATACCTTCCGGGACTGGTGGCTACACCTTC
CASSSIPSGTGGYTF
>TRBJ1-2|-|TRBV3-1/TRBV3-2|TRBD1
TGTGCCAGCAGCCAAGTCTTGGGACAGGGACGTGGCTACACCTTC
CASSQVLGQGRGYTF
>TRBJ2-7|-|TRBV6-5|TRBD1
TGTGCCAGCAGACGAGATATGGGACAGGGGAACGAGCAGTACTTC
CASRRDMGQGNEQYF
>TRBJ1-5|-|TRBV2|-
TGTGCCAGCAGTGAGTGGGGGGTCGCGGGGCAGCCCCAGCATTTT
CASSEWGVAGQPQHF
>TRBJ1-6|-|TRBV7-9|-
TGTGCCATCCCAGGGGATGGGGGCATAAATAATTCACCCCTCCACTTT
CAIPGDGGINNSPLHF
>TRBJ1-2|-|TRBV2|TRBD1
TGTGCCAGCAGTGAGTGGACAGGGGGCGGCTATGGCTACACCTTC
CASSEWTGGGYGYTF
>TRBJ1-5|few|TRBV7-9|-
TGTGCCAGCAGCTTACTCTTCGATCAGCCCCAGCATTTT
CASSLLFDQPQHF
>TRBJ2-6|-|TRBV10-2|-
TGCGCCAGCAGTTCGCTACTTGGCTCTGGGGCCAACGTCCTGACTTTC
CASSSLLGSGANVLTF
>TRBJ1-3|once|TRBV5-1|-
TGCGCCAGCACTACGGGAAACCCTGGAAACACCATATATTTT
CASTTGNPGNTIYF
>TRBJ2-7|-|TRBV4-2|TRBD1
TGTGCCAGCAGCCAAGCGGGACAGTTCTACGAGCAGTACTTC
CASSQAGQFYEQYF
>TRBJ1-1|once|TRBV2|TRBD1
TGTGCCAGCATTGAATCGGACAGGTCGGACACTGAAGCTTTCTTT
CASIESDRSDTEAFF
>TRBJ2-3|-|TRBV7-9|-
TGTGCCAGCAGCTTAGGTGGGCGCCCAGATACGCAGTATTTT
CASSLGGRPDTQYF
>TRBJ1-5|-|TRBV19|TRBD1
TGTGCCAGTAGTGAACAGGGGAATCAGCCCCAGCATTTT
CASSEQGNQPQHF
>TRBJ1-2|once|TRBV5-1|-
TGCGCCAGCAGCTTAGGCGACAGGACCAACTATGGCTACACCTTC
CASSLGDRTNYGYTF
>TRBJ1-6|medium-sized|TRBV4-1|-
TGCGCCAGCAGCCAAGATGCCATCGGGGTATGGGCCCTCCACTTT
CASSQDAIGVWALHF
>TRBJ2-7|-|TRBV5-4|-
TGTGCCAGCAGCCGCGGGGGGAAAACAGGGGACCTATACGAGCAGTACTTC
CASSRGGKTGDLYEQYF
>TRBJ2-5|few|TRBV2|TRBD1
TGTGCCAGCAGTGTGCTGGGACAGCCACAAGAGACCCAGTACTTC
CASSVLGQPQETQYF
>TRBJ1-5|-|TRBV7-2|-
TGTGCCAGCAGTTCAAGGGGTCAGGGCAATCAGCCCCAGCATTTT
CASSSRGQGNQPQHF
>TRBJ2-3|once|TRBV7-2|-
TGTGCCAGCAGCTTTCTAGCGTCTAGCACAGATACGCAGTATTTT
CASSFLASSTDTQYF
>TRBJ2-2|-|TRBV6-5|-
TGTGCCAGCAAAGACCCCAGGGTTACCGGGGAGCTGTTTTTT
CASKDPRVTGELFF
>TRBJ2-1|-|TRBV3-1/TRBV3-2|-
TGTGCCAGCAGCCAAGTTATCAATGAGCAGTTCTTC
CASSQVINEQFF
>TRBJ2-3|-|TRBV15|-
TGTGCCACCAGCAGAGATGGGAGACTCGCAGATACGCAGTATTTT
CATSRDGRLADTQYF
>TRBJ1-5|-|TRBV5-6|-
TGTGCCAGCAGCCTCACGGAGTCCAATCAGCCCCAGCATTTT
CASSLTESNQPQHF
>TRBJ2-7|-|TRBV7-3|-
TGTGCCAGCAGCAAAGGGACTGCGTACGAGCAGTACTTC
CASSKGTAYEQYF
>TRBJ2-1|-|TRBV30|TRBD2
TGTGCCTGGGAGCGGACTAGCGGCCACAATGAGCAGTTCTTC
CAWERTSGHNEQFF
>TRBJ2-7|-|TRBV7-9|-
TGTGCCAGCAGCTCCCAGGGAAACTACGAGCAGTACTTC
CASSSQGNYEQYF
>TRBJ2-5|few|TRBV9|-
TGTGCCAGCAGCGCCATGGAGGGTGCCCAAGAGACCCAGTACTTC
CASSAMEGAQETQYF
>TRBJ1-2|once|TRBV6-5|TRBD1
TGTGCCAGCAGCTTACAGGGGGCGCAGTATGGCTACACCTTC
CASSLQGAQYGYTF
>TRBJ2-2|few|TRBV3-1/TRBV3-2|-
TGTGCCAGCAGATTAGACGGGGAGCTGTTTTTT
CASRLDGELFF
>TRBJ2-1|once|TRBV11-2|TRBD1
TGTGCCAGCAGCTTATCACCACAGGGGGGAACGGGGGCGAACAATGAGCAGTTCTTC
CASSLSPQGGTGANNEQFF
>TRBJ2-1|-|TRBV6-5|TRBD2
TGTGCCAGCAGATGGACTAGCGGGGGCCTCAATGAGCAGTTCTTC
CASRWTSGGLNEQFF
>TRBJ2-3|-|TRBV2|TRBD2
TGTGCCAGCAGTCCTAGCGGGGGCGATACGCAGTATTTT
CASSPSGGDTQYF